The sequence of this T cell receptor beta chain was determined in a study of PD-1 blockade in classical Hodgkin lymphoma. Regarding the study as a whole: Patients starting nivolumab under 1 year after ASCT were excluded. Underlying causes for the observed repertoire differences were not defined, possibly disease activity or prior therapy. Baseline diversity in complete responders resembled that of newly diagnosed patients.

There was relapse after autologous stem cell transplantation in every patient, and there was variation in brentuximab vedotin exposure. When best responses were assessed, they were complete response, partial response or progressive disease. Concerning this clone: The antigen is unknown.

The table came from immunoSEQ multiplex PCR; TCRdb's copy has only in-frame clones and leaves some out. The data show 10,000 or so clones, approximately 80% seen once. Germline CDR1 and CDR2: PRHDT and FYEKMQ (reference sequence). The V and J ends lost 4 bases and 3 bases respectively, with 12 bases between them. The CDR3 loop spans 14 amino acids. This receptor was taken from a human donor with classical Hodgkin lymphoma. Sequencing used peripheral blood mononuclear cells (PBMCs), obtained at baseline. The chain combines TRBV13 with TRBJ2-5; D is possibly TRBD1 (6 bases). CDR3 coding DNA: TGTGCCAGCAGCTCCACCAACAGGGAAGAGACCCAGTACTTC. This translates into CASSSTNREETQYF.